Shown below are 27 T cell receptor beta chains from a single sample sequenced in a study of molecular identifiers for immune sequencing clone quantification (dated by TCRdb to 2016 to 2019). To prepare the library, PCR was applied. The reads were generated on an Illumina HiSeq 4000. Using fastp at Q25 and MiXCR, TCRdb reprocessed the public reads and kept productive beta chains. Rows merge per CDR3 protein into single entries with the most common DNA and genes. The sample data list approximately 550,000 distinct CDR3 sequences, and 20% to 25% of these were observed just once. The ten largest make up around 0.86% of the sample. The sequenced material came from naive CD8+ T cells from blood, with Jurkat cell RNA spiked in. The cell subset or site label on this specimen signifies: FACS-sorted CD8+CD4-CCR7+CD45RA+ naive T cells. The origin of the receptors is a human donor in good health. Some libraries in this study had Jurkat cell RNA spiked in.

This clonotype came up many times. The chain couples TRBV4-3 to TRBJ2-5, with 7 positions matching TRBD2. The V and J ends lost 0 bases and 5 bases, in that order; junction bases with no gene match: 9. Germline loops: CDR1 LGHNA, CDR2 YSLEER. This CDR3 is built from 16 residues. CDR3: CASSQDRGGVQETQYF. CDR3 DNA: TGCGCCAGCAGCCAAGATAGGGGAGGGGTTCAGGAGACCCAGTACTTC.

This clonotype was observed a handful of times. This rearrangement joins TRBV7-9 to TRBJ2-1, with 7 bases identical to TRBD2. Germline CDR1 and CDR2: SEHNR and FQNEAQ (reference sequence). The V segment lost 5 bases and the J segment 8 bases; nucleotides outside the gene matches: 6. The CDR3 has 13 amino acids. The CDR3 is CASSPPGGYEQFF. The CDR3 DNA reads TGTGCCAGCAGCCCCCCCGGGGGGTATGAGCAGTTCTTC.

Points on this clonotype: This may come from a read error, since a much larger clone is one base off. The rearrangement joins TRBV3-1 to TRBJ2-2, with a possible D match to TRBD1 (5 bases). Looked up from germline, CDR1 is LGHDT and CDR2 is YNNKEL (reference sequence). This CDR3 has 15 residues. The V and J ends lost 0 bases and 4 bases respectively, with 9 bases between them. CDR3 nucleotide sequence: TGTGCCAGCAGCCAAGATATAGGGGTCACCGGGGAGCTGTTTTTT. It encodes CASSQDIGVTGELFF.

This clonotype was recorded many times. This chain links TRBV7-9 with TRBJ1-5; D unclear. V was trimmed by 1 base and J by 3 bases, leaving 7 bases between them. This CDR3 has 14 amino acids. Germline V gene sequence: CDR1 SEHNR, CDR2 FQNEAQ (reference sequence). The CDR3 sequence is CASSLVLNNQPQHF. The CDR3 DNA follows: TGTGCCAGCAGCTTAGTTCTGAACAATCAGCCCCAGCATTTT.

A note on this clonotype: Possible read error: a much larger clone is one base away. The chain uses TRBV7-2 and TRBJ2-7; 11 bases map to TRBD1. Germline CDR1 and CDR2: SGHTA and FQGNSA. This CDR3 has 14 amino acids. CDR3 residues: CASSWGQGVYEQHF. The CDR3 DNA is TGTGCCAGCAGCTGGGGACAGGGGGTGTACGAGCAGCACTTC.

This clonotype appeared many times. The rearrangement uses TRBV14 and TRBJ2-3; 9 bases align to TRBD2. Germline V CDR1 and CDR2: SGHDN, FVKESK. Unmatched junction bases numbered 8, after V lost 4 bases and J lost 3 bases. The CDR3 totals 16 residues. The CDR3 DNA is TGTGCCAGCAGCCCTCTAGCGGGATTAGAGACAGATACGCAGTATTTT. Protein product: CASSPLAGLETDTQYF.

A word on this clonotype: A far more abundant clone sits one base away, making this likely a read error. V usage is TRBV7-9 and J usage is TRBJ2-7; no firm D call. This CDR3 has 10 residues. Germline V lookup: CDR1 SEHNR, CDR2 FQNEAQ (reference sequence). V was trimmed by 5 bases and J by 6 bases, leaving 5 bases between them. The CDR3 coding sequence is TGTGCCAGCAGCGGCTGCGAGCAGTACTTC. Its protein product is CASSGCEQYF.

Turning to this clonotype: Relative to the germline gene, one junction end is altered; a read error may explain this. V and J are TRBV27 and TRBJ2-7; 7 bases line up with TRBD1. Germline CDR1 is MNHEY and CDR2 is SMNVEV (reference sequence). The CDR3 contains 13 residues. The CDR3 DNA sequence: TGTGCCAGCGGGACAGCGGCCTCCTACGAGCAGCACTTC. Its translation: CASGTAASYEQHF.

This chain connects TRBV5-1 to TRBJ1-5; no clear D gene. The V and J ends lost 6 bases and 0 bases respectively, with 13 bases between them. In germline, CDR1 is SGHRS, CDR2 YFSETQ. The length of the CDR3 is 15 residues. The CDR3 region is CASTRNDYSNQPQHF. CDR3 DNA: TGCGCCAGCACCAGGAACGATTATAGCAATCAGCCCCAGCATTTT.

The sample holds many counts of this clonotype. The rearrangement uses TRBV6-1 and TRBJ1-1, with TRBD1 as a possible D gene (5 bases). Germline V CDR1 and CDR2: MNHNS, SASEGT. CDR3 length: 13 amino acids. V lost 0 bases and J 7 bases, leaving 9 bases between the germline ends. The CDR3 region is CASSEAGTNEAFF. The CDR3 region has the DNA TGTGCCAGCAGTGAAGCGGGGACCAATGAAGCTTTCTTT.

This clonotype was detected ten times or more. The V call is TRBV4-3, the J call TRBJ2-7; TRBD2 might be the D (5 bases). This CDR3 is 14 amino acids long. The germline V gene encodes CDR1 LGHNA and CDR2 YSLEER. V was shortened by 4 bases and J by 1 base, with 11 bases between the two germline ends. The CDR3 coding sequence is TGCGCCAGCAGCCCCCTGACGGGGTCCTACGAGCAGTACTTC. Translating it yields CASSPLTGSYEQYF.

This clonotype was recorded at least ten times. The chain is built from TRBV23-1 and TRBJ1-4; D gene ambiguous. TRBV23-1 is noted as an ORF with a role that remains uncertain. This CDR3 region has 16 residues. The germline V and J ends were trimmed by 0 bases and 1 base, with 9 bases remaining between them. In DNA, the CDR3 is TGCGCCAGCAGTCAATCGTTCTGGAAAACTAATGAAAAACTGTTTTTT. It translates to CASSQSFWKTNEKLFF.

This clonotype has just a few counts. The V call is TRBV6-2 or TRBV6-3, the J call TRBJ2-1; D call uncertain. Germline V gene data show CDR1 as MNHEY and CDR2 as SVGEGT. This CDR3 region has 12 residues. Here the CDR3 DNA reads TGTACAACAACAGAACCCCCGGATGAGCAGTTCTTC. This encodes CTTTEPPDEQFF.

V and J are TRBV18 and TRBJ1-1; D gene unclear. The CDR3 runs 13 residues. V lost 3 bases and J lost 8, with 13 bases in between. Germline lookup yields CDR1 KGHSH and CDR2 LQKENI. The CDR3 here is CASSPTYTDEAFF. CDR3 bases: TGTGCCAGCTCACCTACCTACACGGACGAAGCTTTCTTT.

This clonotype has more than one count but fewer than ten. V usage is TRBV12-3 or TRBV12-4 and J usage is TRBJ2-6; TRBD1 aligns across 8 bases. The CDR3 contains 17 residues. J gave up 4 bases and V 5 bases, and 10 bases lay outside the gene matches. This chain's CDR3 is CASSRGQGRTGANVLTF. CDR3 bases: TGTGCCAGCAGTCGAGGACAGGGACGTACGGGGGCCAACGTCCTGACTTTC.

This clonotype was seen repeatedly, ten times or more. This sequence joins TRBV7-9 and TRBJ2-7; maybe TRBD1 (5 bases). From germline, CDR1 is SEHNR and CDR2 FQNEAQ (reference sequence). The germline V and J ends were trimmed by 5 bases and 7 bases, with 12 bases remaining between them. This CDR3 region has 12 residues. The CDR3 loop is CASSAGSREQYF. CDR3 DNA sequence: TGTGCCAGCAGCGCAGGGTCGAGGGAGCAGTACTTC.

The chain combines TRBV4-1 with TRBJ1-2; unclear D gene. V shed 4 bases and J shed 2 bases, with 11 bases lying between them. Germline V gene sequence: CDR1 MGHRA, CDR2 YSYEKL. This CDR3 is 14 amino acids long. CDR3 DNA: TGCGCCAGCAGCCCCCAGCCGGGGAACTATGGCTACACCTTC. It is translated as CASSPQPGNYGYTF.

This clonotype was seen only a few times. J is TRBJ2-6 and V is TRBV12-3 or TRBV12-4, with 9 bases matching TRBD1. The CDR3 contains 17 residues. V was pared by 4 bases and J by 0 bases, with 4 bases of the junction left unmatched. The CDR3 protein is CASSWTGARSGANVLTF. The CDR3, as DNA: TGTGCCAGCAGTTGGACAGGGGCCCGCTCTGGGGCCAACGTCCTGACTTTC.

This chain uses TRBV29-1 with TRBJ1-2; D is ambiguous. Trimming removed 2 bases from V and 6 bases from J, with 13 bases in between. This CDR3 comprises 13 residues. Per the germline V gene, CDR1 is SQVTM and CDR2 is ANQGSEA. CDR3 sequence: CSVEITAQHGYTF. CDR3 nucleotides: TGCAGCGTTGAAATAACAGCCCAACATGGCTACACCTTC.

This clonotype appeared a few times. The rearrangement uses TRBV2 and TRBJ2-1; the match to TRBD2 covers 9 bases. Germline V gives CDR1 SNHLY, CDR2 FYNNEI. This CDR3 contains 16 residues. V lost 2 bases and J lost 4; bases outside the gene matches: 6. The CDR3, as DNA: TGTGCCAGCAGTGAAAGGCTAGCGGGACCTTACAATGAGCAGTTCTTC. It translates to CASSERLAGPYNEQFF.

This clonotype showed up just a few times. The chain employs TRBV27 and TRBJ2-3, with D perhaps given as TRBD1 or TRBD2 (5 bases each). Trimming shortened V by 6 bases and J by 2 bases, and 24 bases separated the two germline ends. There are 18 residues in the CDR3. CDR1 is MNHEY, CDR2 SMNVEV, per germline (reference sequence). CDR3 DNA sequence: TGTGCCAGCAGACTACTACCGGGACCCTTAAGCGACACAGATACGCAGTATTTT. Amino acid sequence: CASRLLPGPLSDTDTQYF.

In its sample, this clonotype was seen many times. This chain uses TRBV7-9 with TRBJ2-5; D ambiguous. V was shortened by 4 bases and J by 5 bases, with 8 bases between the two germline ends. Germline values: CDR1 SEHNR, CDR2 FQNEAQ (reference sequence). This CDR3 spans 12 amino acids. Here the CDR3 reads CASSSVTETQYF. DNA of the CDR3: TGTGCCAGCAGCTCAGTTACGGAGACCCAGTACTTC.

V usage is TRBV25-1 and J usage is TRBJ1-1; D is possibly TRBD1 (6 bases). Per the germline V gene, CDR1 is MGHDK and CDR2 is SYGVNS. The CDR3 covers 14 residues. Trimming pared 4 bases from V and 0 bases from J, leaving 9 bases between. Written as DNA, the CDR3 is TGTGCCAGCAGTGGGGACAACATGAACACTGAAGCTTTCTTT. Translating it yields CASSGDNMNTEAFF.

A few counts support this clonotype. The chain employs TRBV7-9 and TRBJ2-4; the D gene is possibly TRBD2 (7 bases). V was trimmed by 3 bases and J by 8 bases, leaving 23 bases between them. The CDR3 extends over 17 amino acids. Germline CDR1 SEHNR, CDR2 FQNEAQ (reference sequence). The CDR3 DNA sequence: TGTGCCAGCAGCTTTATTTGGGGGGGGGCCCCCGAACACATTCAGTACTTC. Protein sequence: CASSFIWGGAPEHIQYF.

This clonotype has ten or more counts. The CDR3 DNA reads TGTGCCAGCAGCAGAGGACAGACGGGAACTGAAGCTTTCTTT. Amino acid sequence: CASSRGQTGTEAFF. The V and J genes are TRBV12-3 or TRBV12-4 and TRBJ1-1; possibly TRBD1 for D (6 bases). V gave up 6 bases and J gave up 5 bases, with 16 bases separating them. The CDR3 is 14 amino acids.

This clonotype was counted at least ten times. This chain uses TRBV7-8 with TRBJ1-5; the D is unclear. Trimming cost V 1 base and J 5 bases, with 6 bases left between them. This CDR3 comprises 13 residues. Germline assignment: CDR1 SGHVS and CDR2 FQNEAQ. DNA of the CDR3: TGTGCCAGCAGCTTAGTCAGTCATCAGCCCCAGCATTTT. Residues: CASSLVSHQPQHF.

The chain has TRBV20-1 and TRBJ2-7, with 8 bases aligning to TRBD2. In germline, CDR1 is DFQATT, CDR2 SNEGSKA (reference sequence). V shed 0 bases and J 3 bases; nucleotides not matched to a gene: 4. This CDR3 spans 14 amino acids. The CDR3 reads CSARELADFYEQYF. The CDR3 DNA reads as TGCAGTGCTAGAGAACTAGCGGATTTCTACGAGCAGTACTTC.